This TCR beta chain derives from a study of T cells after yellow fever vaccination. Germline CDR1 is MNHEY and CDR2 is SVGAGI. The CDR3 has 13 amino acids. TCRdb re-analysed the 5' RACE reads in MiXCR, keeping a single row per CDR3 protein. The sample contains under 500,000 distinct CDR3 sequences, roughly a sixth of which appear only once. Comments on this clonotype: The junction differs from germline at one of its ends, possibly a read error.

The V and J genes are TRBV6-5 and TRBJ1-1, with D hard to call. Here the sequenced sample was PBMCs, taken before the yellow fever booster vaccination. The source is a man between 18 and 29 years old who received the YFV17D yellow fever vaccine. CDR3 DNA sequence: TGTGCCAGCAGTTCCAGCACGAACAGTGAAGCTTTCTTT. Its protein product is CASSSSTNSEAFF.